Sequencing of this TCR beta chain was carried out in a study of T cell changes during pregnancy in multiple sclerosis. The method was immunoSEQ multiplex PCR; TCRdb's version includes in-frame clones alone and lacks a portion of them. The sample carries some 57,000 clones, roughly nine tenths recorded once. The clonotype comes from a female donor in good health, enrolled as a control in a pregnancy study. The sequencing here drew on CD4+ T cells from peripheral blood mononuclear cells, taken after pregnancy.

CDR3 nucleotide sequence: TGTGCCAGCTCACCAGGGGTTAATCGGGGGACAGATACGCAGTATTTT. This sequence encodes CASSPGVNRGTDTQYF. This rearrangement joins TRBV18 to TRBJ2-3; D is possibly TRBD2 (6 bases). The V gene lost 2 bases and the J gene lost 3 bases, with 15 bases spanning the gap. In germline, CDR1 is KGHSH, CDR2 LQKENI. The CDR3 has 16 amino acids.